This T cell receptor (beta chain) emerged from a study of tumor-infiltrating lymphocytes in localized non-small cell lung cancer. Overall study context: The cohort mixed smokers and never-smokers, several histologies, and some post-neoadjuvant-chemotherapy samples. Each patient gave resected tumor and non-adjacent uninvolved lung tissue.

Of note for this clone: The antigen is unknown.

The repertoire was sequenced with immunoSEQ multiplex PCR; TCRdb's copy has only in-frame clones and lacks some. The sample has under 15,000 clones, 80% to 90% seen once. Regarding the study as a whole: Different pieces of the same tissue went to different assays, confounding technical variation with intratumor heterogeneity. TCRbeta sequencing showed higher T cell infiltration in tumors than uninvolved lung.

The germline V and J ends were trimmed by 2 bases and 5 bases, with 12 bases remaining between them. This CDR3 has 15 amino acids. CDR1 SGHAT and CDR2 FQNNGV come from the germline V gene. The gene calls are TRBV11-2 and TRBJ2-2; D is ambiguous. This clonotype was sampled from a human donor with non-small cell lung cancer. Sequenced input: uninvolved lung tissue not adjacent to the tumor. CDR3 DNA sequence: TGTGCCAGCAGCTTAACCACCCCAGTTACCGGGGAGCTGTTTTTT. Residues: CASSLTTPVTGELFF.